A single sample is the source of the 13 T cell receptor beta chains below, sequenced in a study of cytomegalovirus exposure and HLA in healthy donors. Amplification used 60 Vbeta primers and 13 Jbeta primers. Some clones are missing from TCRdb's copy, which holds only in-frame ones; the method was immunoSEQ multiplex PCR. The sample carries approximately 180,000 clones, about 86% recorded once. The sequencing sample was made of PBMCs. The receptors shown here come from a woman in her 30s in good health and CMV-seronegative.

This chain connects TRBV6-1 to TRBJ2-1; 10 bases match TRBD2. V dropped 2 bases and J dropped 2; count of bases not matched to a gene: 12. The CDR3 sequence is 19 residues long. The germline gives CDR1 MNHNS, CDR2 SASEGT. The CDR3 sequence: CASSEWASGSRVAYNEQFF. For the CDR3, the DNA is TGTGCCAGCAGTGAATGGGCTAGCGGGAGTAGGGTTGCCTACAATGAGCAGTTCTTC.

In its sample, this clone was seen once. The CDR3 DNA reads as TGTGCCAGCAGCTTCGGCATTGCGACAGCTAGCACAGATACGCAGTATTTT. Translating it yields CASSFGIATASTDTQYF. The chain combines TRBV5-6 with TRBJ2-3, with a weak D call TRBD1 (5 bases). The CDR3 is 17 residues long. Germline V CDR1 and CDR2: SGHDT, YYEEEE. V was shortened by 2 bases and J by 0 bases, with 16 bases between the two germline ends.

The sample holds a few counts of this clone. The CDR3 nucleotides are TGCGCCAGCAGCTTGGGCAGGGGCGAAGAAAAACTGTTTTTT. Residues: CASSLGRGEEKLFF. This chain joins TRBV5-1 and TRBJ1-4; D perhaps matches TRBD1 (6 bases). CDR1 and CDR2 (germline): SGHRS, YFSETQ. V was pared by 0 bases and J by 8 bases, with 11 bases between. The CDR3 covers 14 residues.

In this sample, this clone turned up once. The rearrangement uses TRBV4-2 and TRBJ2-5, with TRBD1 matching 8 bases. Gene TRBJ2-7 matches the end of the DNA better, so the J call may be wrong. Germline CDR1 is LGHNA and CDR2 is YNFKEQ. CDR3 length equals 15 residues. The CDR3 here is CASSPRTGLLYEQYF. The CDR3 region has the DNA TGTGCCAGCAGCCCACGGACAGGGCTACTCTACGAGCAGTACTTC.

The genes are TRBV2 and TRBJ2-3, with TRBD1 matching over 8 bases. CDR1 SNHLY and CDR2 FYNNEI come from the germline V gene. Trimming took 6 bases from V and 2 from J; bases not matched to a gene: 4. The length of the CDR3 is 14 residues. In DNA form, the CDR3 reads TGTGCCAGCAGGGGACAGGATAACACAGATACGCAGTATTTT. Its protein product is CASRGQDNTDTQYF.

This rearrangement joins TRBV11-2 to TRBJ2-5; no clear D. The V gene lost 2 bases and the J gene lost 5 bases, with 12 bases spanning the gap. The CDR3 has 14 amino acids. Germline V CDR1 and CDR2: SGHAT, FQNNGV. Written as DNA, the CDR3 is TGTGCCAGCAGCTTATTCTCCCAAGCGGAGACCCAGTACTTC. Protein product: CASSLFSQAETQYF.

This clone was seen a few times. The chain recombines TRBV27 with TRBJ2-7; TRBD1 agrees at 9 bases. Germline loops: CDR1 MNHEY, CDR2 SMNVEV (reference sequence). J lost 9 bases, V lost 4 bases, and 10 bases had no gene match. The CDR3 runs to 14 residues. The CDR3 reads CASSSNLQGAGQYF. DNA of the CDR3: TGTGCCAGCAGTTCGAATCTACAGGGGGCTGGGCAGTACTTC.

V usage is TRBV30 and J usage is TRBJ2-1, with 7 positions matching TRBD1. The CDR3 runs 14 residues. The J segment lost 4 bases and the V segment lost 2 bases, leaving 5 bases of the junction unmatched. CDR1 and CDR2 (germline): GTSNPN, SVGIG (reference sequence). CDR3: CAWSPETGYNEQFF. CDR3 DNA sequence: TGTGCCTGGAGTCCTGAGACAGGGTACAATGAGCAGTTCTTC.

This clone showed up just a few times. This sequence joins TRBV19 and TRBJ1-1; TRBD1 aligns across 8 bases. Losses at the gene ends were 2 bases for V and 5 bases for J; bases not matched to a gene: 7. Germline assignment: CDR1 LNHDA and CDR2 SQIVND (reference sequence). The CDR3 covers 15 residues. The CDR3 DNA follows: TGTGCCAGTAGTATACTGACAGGGGAATTTACTGAAGCTTTCTTT. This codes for CASSILTGEFTEAFF.

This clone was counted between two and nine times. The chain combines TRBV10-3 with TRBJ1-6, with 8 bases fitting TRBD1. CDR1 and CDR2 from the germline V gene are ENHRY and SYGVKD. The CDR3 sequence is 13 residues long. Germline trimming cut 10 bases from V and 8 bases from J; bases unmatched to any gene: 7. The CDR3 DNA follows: TGTGCCACCGCAGGGGGCGCGGATTCACCCCTCCACTTT. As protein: CATAGGADSPLHF.

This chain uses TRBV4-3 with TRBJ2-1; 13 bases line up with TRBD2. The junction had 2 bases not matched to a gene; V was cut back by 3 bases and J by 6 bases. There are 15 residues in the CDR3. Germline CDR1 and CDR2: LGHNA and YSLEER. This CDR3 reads CASSHGTSGVNEQFF. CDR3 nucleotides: TGCGCCAGCAGCCACGGGACTAGCGGGGTCAATGAGCAGTTCTTC.

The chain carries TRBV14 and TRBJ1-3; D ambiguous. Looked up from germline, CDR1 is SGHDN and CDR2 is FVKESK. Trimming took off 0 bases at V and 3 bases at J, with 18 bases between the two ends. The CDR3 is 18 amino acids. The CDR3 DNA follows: TGTGCCAGCAGCCAAGATACTTCCTTGTGGAGGGTTGGAAACACCATATATTTT. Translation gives CASSQDTSLWRVGNTIYF.

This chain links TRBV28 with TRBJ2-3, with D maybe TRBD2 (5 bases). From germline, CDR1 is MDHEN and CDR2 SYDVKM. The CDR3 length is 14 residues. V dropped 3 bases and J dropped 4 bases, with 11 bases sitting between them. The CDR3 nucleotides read TGTGCCAGCAGTTTTGCACTAGTTCCAGATACGCAGTATTTT. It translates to CASSFALVPDTQYF.